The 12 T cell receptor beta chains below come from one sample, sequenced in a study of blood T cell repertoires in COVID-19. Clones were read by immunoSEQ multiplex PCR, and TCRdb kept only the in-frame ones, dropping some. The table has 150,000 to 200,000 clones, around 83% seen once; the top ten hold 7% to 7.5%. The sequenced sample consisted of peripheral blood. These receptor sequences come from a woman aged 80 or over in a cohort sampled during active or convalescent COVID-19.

The CDR3 sequence: CASSPSGTSGGPYLSGANVLTF. The DNA for the CDR3 is TGTGCCAGCTCACCATCCGGGACTAGCGGGGGGCCGTACCTATCTGGGGCCAACGTCCTGACTTTC. This chain joins TRBV18 and TRBJ2-6; TRBD2 agrees at 15 bases. Germline CDR1 is KGHSH and CDR2 is LQKENI. The V and J ends lost 2 bases and 1 base, in that order; junction bases with no gene match: 12. This CDR3 spans 22 amino acids. Looking up the rest from reference TRBV18 and TRBJ2-6 gives the full variable domain: NAGVMQNPRHLVRRRGQEARLRCSPMKGHSHVYWYRQLPEEGLKFMVYLQKENIIDESGMPKERFSAEFPKEGPSILRIQQVVRGDSAAYFCASSPSGTSGGPYLSGANVLTFGAGSRLTVL.

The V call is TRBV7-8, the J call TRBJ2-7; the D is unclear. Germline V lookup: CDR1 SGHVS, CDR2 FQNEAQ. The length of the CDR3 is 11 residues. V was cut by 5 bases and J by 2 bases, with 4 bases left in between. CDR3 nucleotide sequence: TGTGCCAGCAGCCCAGCCTACGAGCAGTACTTC. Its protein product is CASSPAYEQYF.

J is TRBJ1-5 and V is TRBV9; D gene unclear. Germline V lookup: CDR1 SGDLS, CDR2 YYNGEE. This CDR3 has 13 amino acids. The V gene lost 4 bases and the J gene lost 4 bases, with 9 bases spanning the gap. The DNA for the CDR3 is TGTGCCAGCAGCTCCCGGGTTAATCAGCCCCAGCATTTT. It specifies CASSSRVNQPQHF.

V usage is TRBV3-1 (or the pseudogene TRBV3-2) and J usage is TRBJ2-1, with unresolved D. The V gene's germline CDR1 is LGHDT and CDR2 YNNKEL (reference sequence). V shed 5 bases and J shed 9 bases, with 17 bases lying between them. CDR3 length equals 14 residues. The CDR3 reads CASSFRPASGEQFF. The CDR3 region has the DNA TGTGCCAGCAGCTTTCGCCCAGCATCAGGTGAGCAGTTCTTC.

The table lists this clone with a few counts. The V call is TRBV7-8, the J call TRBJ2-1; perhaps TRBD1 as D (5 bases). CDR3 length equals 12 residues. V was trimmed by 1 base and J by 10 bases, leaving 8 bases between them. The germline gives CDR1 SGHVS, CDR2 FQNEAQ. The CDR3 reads CASSLERTEQFF. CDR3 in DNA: TGTGCCAGCAGCTTAGAACGGACAGAGCAGTTCTTC.

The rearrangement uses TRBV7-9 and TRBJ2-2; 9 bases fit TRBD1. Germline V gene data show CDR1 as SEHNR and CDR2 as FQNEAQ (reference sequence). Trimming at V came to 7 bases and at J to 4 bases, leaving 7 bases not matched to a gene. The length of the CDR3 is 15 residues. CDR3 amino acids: CASIPGTGPTGELFF. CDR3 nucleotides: TGTGCCAGCATCCCCGGGACAGGGCCCACCGGGGAGCTGTTTTTT.

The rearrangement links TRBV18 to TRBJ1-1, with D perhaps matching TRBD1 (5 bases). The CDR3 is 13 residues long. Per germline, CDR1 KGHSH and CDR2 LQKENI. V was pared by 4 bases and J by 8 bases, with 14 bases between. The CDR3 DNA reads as TGTGCCAGCTCACTTTATACGCAGGGCGAAGCTTTCTTT. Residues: CASSLYTQGEAFF.

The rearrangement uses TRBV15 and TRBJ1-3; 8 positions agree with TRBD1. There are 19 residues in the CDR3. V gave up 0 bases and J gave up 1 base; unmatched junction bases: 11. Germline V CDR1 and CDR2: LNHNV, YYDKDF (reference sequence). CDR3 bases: TGTGCCACCAGCAGAGATAAGGGGACAGGCTATAATTCTGGAAACACCATATATTTT. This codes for CATSRDKGTGYNSGNTIYF.

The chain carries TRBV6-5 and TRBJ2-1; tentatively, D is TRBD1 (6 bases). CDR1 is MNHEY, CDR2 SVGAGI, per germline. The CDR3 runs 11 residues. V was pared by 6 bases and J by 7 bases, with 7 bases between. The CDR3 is CASRRGNEQFF. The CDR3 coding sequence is TGTGCCAGCAGGAGGGGGAATGAGCAGTTCTTC.

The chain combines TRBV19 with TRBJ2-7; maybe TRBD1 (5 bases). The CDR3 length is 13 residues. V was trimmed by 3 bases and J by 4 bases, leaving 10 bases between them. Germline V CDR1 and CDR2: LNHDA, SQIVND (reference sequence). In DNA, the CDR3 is TGTGCCAGTAGTATCAGGGTTTGGTACGAGCAGTACTTC. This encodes CASSIRVWYEQYF.

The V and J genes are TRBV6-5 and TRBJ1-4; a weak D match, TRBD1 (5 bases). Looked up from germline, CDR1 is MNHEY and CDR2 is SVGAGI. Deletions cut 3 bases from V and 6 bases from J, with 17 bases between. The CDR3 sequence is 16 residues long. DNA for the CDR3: TGTGCCAGCAGTTATTTCACCGGGGGAGGTGATGAAAAACTGTTTTTT. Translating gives CASSYFTGGGDEKLFF.

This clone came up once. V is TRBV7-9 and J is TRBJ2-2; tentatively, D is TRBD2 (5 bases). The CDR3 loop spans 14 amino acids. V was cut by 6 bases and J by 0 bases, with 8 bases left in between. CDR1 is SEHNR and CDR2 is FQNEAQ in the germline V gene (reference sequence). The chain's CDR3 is CASRPSSNTGELFF. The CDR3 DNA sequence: TGTGCCAGCAGACCTAGCTCGAACACCGGGGAGCTGTTTTTT.